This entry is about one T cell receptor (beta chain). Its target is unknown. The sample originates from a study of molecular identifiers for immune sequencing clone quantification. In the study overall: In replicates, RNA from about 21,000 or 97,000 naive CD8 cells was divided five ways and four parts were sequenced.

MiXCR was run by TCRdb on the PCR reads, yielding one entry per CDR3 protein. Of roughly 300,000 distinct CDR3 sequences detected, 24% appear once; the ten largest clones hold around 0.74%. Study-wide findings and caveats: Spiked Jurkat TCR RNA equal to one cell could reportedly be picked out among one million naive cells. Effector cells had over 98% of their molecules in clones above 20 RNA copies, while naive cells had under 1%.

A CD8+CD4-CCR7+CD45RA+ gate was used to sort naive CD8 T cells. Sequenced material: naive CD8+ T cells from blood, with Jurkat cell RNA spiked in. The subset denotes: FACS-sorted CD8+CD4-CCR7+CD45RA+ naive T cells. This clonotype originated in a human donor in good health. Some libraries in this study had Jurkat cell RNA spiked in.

The CDR3 DNA is TGCGCCAGCAGCAAAACACTAGCGGGGGCAAGTAGCACAGATACGCAGTATTTT. Amino acids: CASSKTLAGASSTDTQYF. The rearrangement joins TRBV5-1 to TRBJ2-3; 11 positions match TRBD2. Germline-derived CDR1 and CDR2 are SGHRS and YFSETQ. V lost 4 bases and J lost 0; bases outside the gene matches: 10. There are 18 residues in the CDR3.